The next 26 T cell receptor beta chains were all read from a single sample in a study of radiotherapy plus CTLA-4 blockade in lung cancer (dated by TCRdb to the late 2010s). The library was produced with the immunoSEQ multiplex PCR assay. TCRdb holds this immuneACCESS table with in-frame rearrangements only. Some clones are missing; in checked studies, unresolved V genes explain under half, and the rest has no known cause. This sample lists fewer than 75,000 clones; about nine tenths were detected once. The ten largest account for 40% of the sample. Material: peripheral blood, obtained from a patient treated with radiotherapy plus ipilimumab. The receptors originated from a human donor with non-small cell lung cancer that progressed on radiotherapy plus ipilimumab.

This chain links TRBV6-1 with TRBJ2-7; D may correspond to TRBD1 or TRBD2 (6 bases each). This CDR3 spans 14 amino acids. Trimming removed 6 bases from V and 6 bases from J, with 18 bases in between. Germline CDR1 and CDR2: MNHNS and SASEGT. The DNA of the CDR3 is TGTGCCAGCAGCTTACAGGGAGGAGGGGGCGAGCAGTACTTC. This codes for CASSLQGGGGEQYF.

This chain's CDR3 is CASSEVRAVETQYF. Here the CDR3 DNA reads TGTGCCAGCAGTGAAGTCAGGGCTGTAGAGACCCAGTACTTC. The chain links TRBV6-1 to TRBJ2-5; possible D gene TRBD1, 5 bases. The V gene lost 1 base and the J gene lost 4 bases, with 10 bases spanning the gap. Germline CDR1 reads MNHNS; CDR2 reads SASEGT. The CDR3 covers 14 residues.

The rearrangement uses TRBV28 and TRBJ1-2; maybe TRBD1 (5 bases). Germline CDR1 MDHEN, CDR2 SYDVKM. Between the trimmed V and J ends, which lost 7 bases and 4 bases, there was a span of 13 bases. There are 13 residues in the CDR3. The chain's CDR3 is CASTRQGGYGYTF. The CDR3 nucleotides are TGTGCCAGCACCCGGCAGGGAGGCTATGGCTACACCTTC.

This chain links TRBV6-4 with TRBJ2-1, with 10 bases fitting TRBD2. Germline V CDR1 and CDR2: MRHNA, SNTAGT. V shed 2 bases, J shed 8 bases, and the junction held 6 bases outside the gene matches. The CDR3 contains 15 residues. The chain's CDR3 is CASSDRASGSDEQFF. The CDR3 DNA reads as TGTGCCAGCAGTGACAGGGCTAGCGGGAGTGATGAGCAGTTCTTC.

This CDR3 reads CASSYGLLGETQYF. DNA for the CDR3: TGTGCCAGCAGTTACGGCCTTTTGGGAGAGACCCAGTACTTC. This sequence joins TRBV6-5 and TRBJ2-5; no reliable D call. Trimming removed 2 bases at V and 4 bases at J, with 11 bases between. In germline, CDR1 is MNHEY, CDR2 SVGAGI. CDR3 length: 14 residues.

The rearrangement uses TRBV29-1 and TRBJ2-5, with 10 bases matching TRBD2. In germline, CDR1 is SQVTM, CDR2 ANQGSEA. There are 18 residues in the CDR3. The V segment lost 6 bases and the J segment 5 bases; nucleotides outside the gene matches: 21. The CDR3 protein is CSVENSIVSGRASETQYF. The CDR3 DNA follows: TGCAGCGTCGAAAATTCGATAGTCAGCGGGAGGGCCAGTGAGACCCAGTACTTC.

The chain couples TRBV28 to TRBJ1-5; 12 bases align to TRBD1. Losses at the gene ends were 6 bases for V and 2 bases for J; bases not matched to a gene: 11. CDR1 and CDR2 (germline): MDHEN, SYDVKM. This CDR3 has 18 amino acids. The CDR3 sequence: CASSPGTGGLVGNQPQHF. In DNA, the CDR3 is TGTGCCAGCAGCCCCGGGACAGGGGGCCTTGTTGGCAATCAGCCCCAGCATTTT.

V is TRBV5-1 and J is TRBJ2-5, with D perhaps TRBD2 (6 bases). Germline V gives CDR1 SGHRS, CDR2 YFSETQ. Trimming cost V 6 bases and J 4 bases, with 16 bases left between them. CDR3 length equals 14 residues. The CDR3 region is CASNLGNSGETQYF. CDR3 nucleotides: TGCGCCAGCAACCTGGGGAATAGCGGAGAGACCCAGTACTTC.

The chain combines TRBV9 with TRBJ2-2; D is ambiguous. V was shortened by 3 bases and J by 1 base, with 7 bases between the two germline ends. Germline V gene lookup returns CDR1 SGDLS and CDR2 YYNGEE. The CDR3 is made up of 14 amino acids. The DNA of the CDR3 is TGTGCCAGCAGCGCCCGACGGAACACCGGGGAGCTGTTTTTT. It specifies CASSARRNTGELFF.

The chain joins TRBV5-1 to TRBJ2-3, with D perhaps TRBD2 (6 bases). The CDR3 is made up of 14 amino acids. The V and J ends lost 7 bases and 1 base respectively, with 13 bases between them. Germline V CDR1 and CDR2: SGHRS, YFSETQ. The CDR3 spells CASYPGLGTDTQYF. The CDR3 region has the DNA TGCGCCAGCTACCCGGGACTCGGCACAGATACGCAGTATTTT.

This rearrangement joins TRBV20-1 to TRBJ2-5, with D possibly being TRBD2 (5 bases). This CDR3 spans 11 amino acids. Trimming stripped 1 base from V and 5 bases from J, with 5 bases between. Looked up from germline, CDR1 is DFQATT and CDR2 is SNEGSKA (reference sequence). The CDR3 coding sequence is TGCAGTGCTAGAGGGAGGGAGACCCAGTACTTC. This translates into CSARGRETQYF.

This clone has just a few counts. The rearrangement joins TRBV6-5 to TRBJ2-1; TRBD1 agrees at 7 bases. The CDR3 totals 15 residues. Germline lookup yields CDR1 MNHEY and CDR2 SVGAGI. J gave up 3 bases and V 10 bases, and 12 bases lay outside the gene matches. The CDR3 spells CAIRGSRGCYNEQFF. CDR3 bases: TGTGCCATCAGGGGGAGTCGCGGGTGCTACAATGAGCAGTTCTTC.

The CDR3 DNA is TGTGCCAGCAGCTTGTTAGGGCTAGCGGGAGGGGTTAAGCAGTTCTTC. Protein product: CASSLLGLAGGVKQFF. V is TRBV5-5 and J is TRBJ2-1, with 12 bases that match TRBD2. The CDR3 is 16 amino acids. V lost 1 base to trimming and J lost 11 bases; unmatched junction nucleotides: 10. The germline CDR1 and CDR2 sequences are SGHKS and YYEKEE (reference sequence).

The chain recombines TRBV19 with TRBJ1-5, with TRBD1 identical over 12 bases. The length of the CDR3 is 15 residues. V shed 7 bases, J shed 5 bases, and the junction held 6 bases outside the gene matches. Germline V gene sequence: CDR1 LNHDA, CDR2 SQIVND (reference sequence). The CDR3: CASTGTGGEYQPQHF. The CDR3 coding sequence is TGTGCCAGTACCGGGACAGGGGGCGAGTATCAGCCCCAGCATTTT.

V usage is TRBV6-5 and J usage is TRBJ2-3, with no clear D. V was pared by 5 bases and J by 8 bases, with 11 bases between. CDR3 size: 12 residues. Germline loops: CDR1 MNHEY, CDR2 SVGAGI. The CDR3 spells CASSAGLGTQYF. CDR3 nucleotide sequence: TGTGCCAGCAGTGCCGGCCTGGGTACGCAGTATTTT.

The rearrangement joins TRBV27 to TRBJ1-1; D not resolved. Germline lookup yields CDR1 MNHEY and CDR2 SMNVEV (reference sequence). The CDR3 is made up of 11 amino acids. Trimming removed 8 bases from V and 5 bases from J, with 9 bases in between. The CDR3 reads CASALGTEAFF. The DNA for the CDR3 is TGTGCCAGCGCCCTGGGGACTGAAGCTTTCTTT.

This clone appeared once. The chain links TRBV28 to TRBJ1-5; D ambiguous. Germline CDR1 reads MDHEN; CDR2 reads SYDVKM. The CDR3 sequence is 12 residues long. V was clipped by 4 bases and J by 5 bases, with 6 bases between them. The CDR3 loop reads CASSSPDQPQHF. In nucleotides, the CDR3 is TGTGCCAGCAGTTCACCCGATCAGCCCCAGCATTTT. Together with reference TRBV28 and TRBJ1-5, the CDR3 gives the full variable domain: DVKVTQSSRYLVKRTGEKVFLECVQDMDHENMFWYRQDPGLGLRLIYFSYDVKMKEKGDIPEGYSVSREKKERFSLILESASTNQTSMYLCASSSPDQPQHFGDGTRLSIL.

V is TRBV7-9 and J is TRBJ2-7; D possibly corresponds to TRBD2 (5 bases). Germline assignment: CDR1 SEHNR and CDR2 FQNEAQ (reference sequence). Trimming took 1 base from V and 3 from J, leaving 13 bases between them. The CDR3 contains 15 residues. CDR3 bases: TGTGCCAGCAGCTTAGGGCGGGCACTATACTACGAGCAGTACTTC. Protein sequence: CASSLGRALYYEQYF.

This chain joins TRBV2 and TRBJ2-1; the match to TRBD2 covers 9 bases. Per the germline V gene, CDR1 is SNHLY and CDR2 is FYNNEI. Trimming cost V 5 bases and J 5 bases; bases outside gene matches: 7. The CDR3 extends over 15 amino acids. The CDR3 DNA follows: TGTGCCAGCAGTCTTAGCGGGAGCTCTCACAATGAGCAGTTCTTC. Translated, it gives CASSLSGSSHNEQFF.

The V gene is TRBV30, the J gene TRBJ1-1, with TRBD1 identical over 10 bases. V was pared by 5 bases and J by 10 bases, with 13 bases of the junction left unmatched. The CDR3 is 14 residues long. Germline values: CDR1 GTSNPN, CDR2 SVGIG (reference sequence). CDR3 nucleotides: TGTGCCTGGGGTGCTGGGGACAGGGGTCGTGGAGCTTTCTTT. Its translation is CAWGAGDRGRGAFF.

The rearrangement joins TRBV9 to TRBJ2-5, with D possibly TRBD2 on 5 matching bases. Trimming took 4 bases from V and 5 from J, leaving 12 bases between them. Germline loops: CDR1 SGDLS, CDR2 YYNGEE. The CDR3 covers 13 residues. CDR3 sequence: CASSPRARETQYF. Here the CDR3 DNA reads TGTGCCAGCAGCCCGCGGGCCAGGGAGACCCAGTACTTC.

As DNA, the CDR3 is TGTGCCAGCAGCCAAGGGCTAGCGGGCGAGCAGTACTTC. Its translation: CASSQGLAGEQYF. The rearrangement joins TRBV4-2 to TRBJ2-7; 8 nucleotides align to TRBD2. CDR1 is LGHNA, CDR2 YNFKEQ, per germline. V trimming: 1 base; J trimming: 6 bases; junction bases outside the gene matches: 2. The CDR3 contains 13 residues.

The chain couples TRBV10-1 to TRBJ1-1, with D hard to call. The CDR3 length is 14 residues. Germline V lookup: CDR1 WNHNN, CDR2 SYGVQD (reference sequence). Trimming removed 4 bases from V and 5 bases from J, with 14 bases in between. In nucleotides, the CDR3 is TGCGCCAGCAGTGTTAGGCGAGGAAGGACTGAAGCTTTCTTT. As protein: CASSVRRGRTEAFF.

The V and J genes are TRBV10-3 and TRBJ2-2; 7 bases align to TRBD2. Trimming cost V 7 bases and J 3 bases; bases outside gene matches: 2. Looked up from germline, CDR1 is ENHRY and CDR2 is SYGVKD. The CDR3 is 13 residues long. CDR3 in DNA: TGTGCCATCAAAGCGGGGTACACCGGGGAGCTGTTTTTT. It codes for CAIKAGYTGELFF.

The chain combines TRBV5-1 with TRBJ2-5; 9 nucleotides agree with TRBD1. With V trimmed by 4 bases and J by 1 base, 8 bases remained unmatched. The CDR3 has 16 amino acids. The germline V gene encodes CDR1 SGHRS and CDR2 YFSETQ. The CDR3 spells CASSTGQGPSQETQYF. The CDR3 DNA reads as TGCGCCAGCAGCACTGGACAGGGGCCCTCCCAAGAGACCCAGTACTTC. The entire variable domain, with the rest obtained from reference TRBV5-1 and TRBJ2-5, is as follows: KAGVTQTPRYLIKTRGQQVTLSCSPISGHRSVSWYQQTPGQGLQFLFEYFSETQRNKGNFPGRFSGRQFSNSRSEMNVSTLELGDSALYLCASSTGQGPSQETQYFGPGTRLLVL.

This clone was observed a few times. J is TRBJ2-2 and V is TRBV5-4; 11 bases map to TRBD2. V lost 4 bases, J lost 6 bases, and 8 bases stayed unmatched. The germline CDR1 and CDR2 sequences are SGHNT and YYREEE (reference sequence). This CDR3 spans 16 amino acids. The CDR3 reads CASSGDSGRAAGELFF. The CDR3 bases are TGTGCCAGCAGCGGGGATAGCGGGAGGGCCGCCGGGGAGCTGTTTTTT.